The rows below give T cell receptor beta chains drawn from one sample of a study of STAT5B mutations in CD4+ large granular lymphocyte leukemia. Profiled with immunoSEQ multiplex PCR; TCRdb holds only in-frame clones, not every one. The data contain over 45,000 clones, about 70% of them singletons. Sequencing was performed on CD4+ T cells from blood buffy coats. These TCRs come from a human donor in good health. The conserved cysteine and the conserved F or W are not part of the CDR3 here.

V	J	CDR3
TRBV10-3	TRBJ2-1	AISDEGNEQF
TRBV6-1	TRBJ2-7	ASSVPGQGTYEQY
TRBV19	TRBJ1-5	ASRLRTDNRIEPQH
TRBV15	TRBJ2-5	ATSWTTGGSQTQY
TRBV4-1	TRBJ1-1	ASSQERGRGTEAF
TRBV7-3	TRBJ1-1	ASSLMPGDTEAF
TRBV7-9	TRBJ1-1	ASSDRQGNTEAF
TRBV21-1	TRBJ2-5	ASSLKKETQY
TRBV5-6	TRBJ2-5	ASSQTPQALAQY
TRBV29-1	TRBJ2-5	SVAGVSETQY
TRBV5-1	TRBJ1-2	ASRSSTRYGYT
TRBV19	TRBJ1-2	ASSAGTGVGGYT
TRBV2	TRBJ1-5	ASTRDRGSNQPQH
TRBV4-2	TRBJ2-1	ASSQEGWALNEQF
TRBV5-1	TRBJ1-4	ASSSRTTPGEKLF
TRBV6-4	TRBJ2-3	ASSDSSGGGDTQY
TRBV7-2	TRBJ1-4	ASSPSLVVNEKLF
TRBV6-5	TRBJ1-1	ASSYKQSNTEAF
TRBV19	TRBJ1-6	ASTPGLNSPLH
TRBV30	TRBJ1-4	AWTVGLGTPNEKLF
TRBV5-1	TRBJ2-1	ASSPQTSGGLNEQF
TRBV2	TRBJ2-5	ASSDQPSREETQY
TRBV6-6	TRBJ1-4	ATRGEKLF
TRBV7-8	TRBJ1-5	ASSLWARGNQPQH
TRBV9	TRBJ1-3	ASSPTGGQGSGNTIY
TRBV11-3	TRBJ1-5	ASSLSEGNSNQPQH
TRBV19	TRBJ1-2	ASTYSGEPYGYT
TRBV13	TRBJ2-1	ASSLGIQGANEQF
TRBV2	TRBJ2-3	AGGLAGGTDTQY
TRBV5-1	TRBJ1-2	ASSQTGPQRYGYT
TRBV14	TRBJ2-6	ASSRELGGANVLT
TRBV7-2	TRBJ1-1	ASSLVGQNTEAF
TRBV27	TRBJ1-2	ASSLRLREGGYT
TRBV6-1	TRBJ1-1	ACLKRGSTEAF
TRBV7-3	TRBJ2-3	ASSRNSGDTQY
TRBV2	TRBJ2-2	ASTGGQGHTGELF
TRBV7-9	TRBJ2-1	ASSLDKHNEQF
TRBV19	TRBJ1-5	ASSSGAGLLNQPQH
TRBV10-2	TRBJ1-3	ASSDTNTIY
TRBV7-2	TRBJ1-2	ASSLYATYYGYT
TRBV7-2	TRBJ2-2	ASRLAGDIGELF
TRBV19	TRBJ2-4	ASSHGGAGAKNIQY
TRBV7-6	TRBJ1-6	ASSRDTENSPLH
TRBV7-3	TRBJ2-3	ASSLLDRGGQY